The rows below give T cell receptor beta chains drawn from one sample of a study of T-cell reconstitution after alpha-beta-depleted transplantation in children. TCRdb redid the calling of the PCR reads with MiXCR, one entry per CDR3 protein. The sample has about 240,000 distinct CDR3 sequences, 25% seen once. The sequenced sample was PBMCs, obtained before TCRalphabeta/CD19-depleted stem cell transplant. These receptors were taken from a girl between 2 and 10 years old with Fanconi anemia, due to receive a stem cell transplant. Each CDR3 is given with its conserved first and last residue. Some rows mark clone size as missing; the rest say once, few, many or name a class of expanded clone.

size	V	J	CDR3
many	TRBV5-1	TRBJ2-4	CASSSGPGQENIQYF
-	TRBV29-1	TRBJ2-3	CSVRGGDTDTDTQYF
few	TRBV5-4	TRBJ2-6	CASRSLSGANVLTF
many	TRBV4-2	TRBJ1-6	CASSQDKDIDSPLHF
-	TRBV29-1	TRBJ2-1	CSAESGQGGYNEQFF
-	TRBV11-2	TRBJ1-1	CASSFGSGRTEAFF
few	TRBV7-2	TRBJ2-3	CASSPNVGDTQYF
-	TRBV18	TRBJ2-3	CASSYRNTDTQYF
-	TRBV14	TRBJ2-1	CASSRSGQGANEQFF
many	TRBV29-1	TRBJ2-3	CSVEDRDNTDTQYF
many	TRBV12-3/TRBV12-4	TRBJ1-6	CASSFPQGLNSPLHF
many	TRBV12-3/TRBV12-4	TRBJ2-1	CASYPKRGANEQFF
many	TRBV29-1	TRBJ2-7	CSVEVAATYEQYF
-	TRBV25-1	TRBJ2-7	CASSEAGGSPYEQYF
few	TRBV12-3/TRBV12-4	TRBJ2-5	CASSLIAGTTQETQYF
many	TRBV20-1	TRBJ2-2	CSAPRDSNTGELFF
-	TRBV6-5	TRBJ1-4	CASSYGRQGDEKLFF
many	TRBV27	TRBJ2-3	CASSSPSGYTDTQYF
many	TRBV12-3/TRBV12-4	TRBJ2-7	CASSLQAFALPYEQYF
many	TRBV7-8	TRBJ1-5	CASSSNPTRRRFEPQHF
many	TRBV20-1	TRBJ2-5	CIPNEKGRETQYF
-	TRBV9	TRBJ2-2	CASSVGGANTGELFF
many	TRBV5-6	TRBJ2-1	CASSLVASGRVGQFF
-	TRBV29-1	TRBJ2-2	CSVETSGNTGELFF
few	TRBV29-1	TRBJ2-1	CSVQSGSAWYNEQFF
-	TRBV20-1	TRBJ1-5	CSARDSVNQPQHF
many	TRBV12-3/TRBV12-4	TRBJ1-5	CASSRPNDQPQHF
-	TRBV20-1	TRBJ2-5	CSARPGTGSLKETQYF
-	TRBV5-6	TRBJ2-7	CASSLALAGGLHEQYF